A selection of T cell receptor beta chains follows, all from one sample in a study of blood T cell repertoires in COVID-19. Profiled with immunoSEQ multiplex PCR; TCRdb holds only in-frame clones, not every one. The data hold roughly 380,000 clones, with roughly 85% observed a single time. The sample taken for sequencing was peripheral blood. The receptors stem from a woman aged 18-29 years with acute or convalescent COVID-19. Each CDR3 is given with its conserved first and last residue. Size is omitted from some rows. Given values are once, few, many or a class for expanded clones.

J gene,V gene,clone size,CDR3 protein
TRBJ2-3,TRBV6-1,-,CASSEGADTQYF
TRBJ2-7,TRBV13,-,CASSPEQGYEQYF
TRBJ2-1,TRBV5-1,-,CASSLIGEGEQFF
TRBJ2-7,TRBV7-2,-,CASSLVGTSGSSYEQYF
TRBJ1-6,TRBV9,-,CASSERGVGGERKNSPLHF
TRBJ2-5,TRBV7-3,-,CASSPGAQETQYF
TRBJ2-3,TRBV5-1,-,CASSLAAGTDTQYF
TRBJ2-3,TRBV19,-,CASSIGQPSPDTQYF
TRBJ1-2,TRBV4-1,once,CASSQGAGTNYGYTF
TRBJ1-2,TRBV2,-,CASSEALTGSYGYTF
TRBJ1-4,TRBV4-1,-,CASSQVTGGAANEKLFF
TRBJ2-7,TRBV11-3,-,CASSRDSGSAYEQYF
TRBJ2-3,TRBV9,-,CASSPRTGSTDTQYF
TRBJ1-2,TRBV5-5,-,CASSSDSYGYTF
TRBJ2-2,TRBV9,-,CASSVSTGELFF
TRBJ2-3,TRBV27,few,CASRTDTDTQYF
TRBJ1-5,TRBV27,-,CASSVGQGAQPQHF
TRBJ2-7,TRBV2,-,CASRGWDRGAYEQYF
TRBJ1-2,TRBV19,-,CASSIAANYGYTF
TRBJ1-1,TRBV7-9,few,CASSWTGANTEAFF
TRBJ1-1,TRBV12-3/TRBV12-4,few,CASRIQGAGEAFF
TRBJ2-1,TRBV5-5,-,CASSLGLAGSYNEQFF
TRBJ1-2,TRBV9,-,CASSVDPADRHYGYTF
TRBJ1-5,TRBV24-1,-,CATSDLNSNQPQHF
TRBJ2-2,TRBV28,-,CASSLRRENTGELFF
TRBJ2-7,TRBV7-3,-,CASSLSREAEQYF
TRBJ2-7,TRBV5-1,-,CASSLEGADEQYF
TRBJ1-5,TRBV28,-,CASSFGRASNQPQHF
TRBJ1-1,TRBV23-1,-,CASTRAEAFF
TRBJ1-1,TRBV6-5,-,CASSYSRWRDTEAFF
TRBJ1-1,TRBV19,once,CASSTRDYPEAFF
TRBJ1-3,TRBV6-6,-,CASTRGSGNTIYF
TRBJ2-1,TRBV5-6,-,CASSPQSNLAMSSYNEQFF
TRBJ1-3,TRBV7-2,-,CASTGGRGSSGNTIYF
TRBJ1-1,TRBV3-1/TRBV3-2,once,CASSQGPGTEAFF
TRBJ2-7,TRBV7-8,once,CASSLGGGIAREQYF
TRBJ1-6,TRBV7-9,-,CASNINRDNSPLHF
TRBJ1-1,TRBV4-1,-,CASSRYPGRDEAFF
TRBJ1-1,TRBV11-2,-,CASSSQGQTGAEAFF
TRBJ1-2,TRBV6-5,-,CASSYDGGISGYTF
TRBJ2-7,TRBV15,few,CATSRDLASGAYEQYF